This T cell receptor (beta chain) was sequenced during a study of shared clonotypes between healthy human individuals (dated by TCRdb to 2018 to 2021). Regarding the study in general: A few men and two women, aged 18 to 49 years, made up the cohort. Libraries were prepared and TCR repertoires were sequenced by different laboratories using diverse techniques, in order to increase sequencing depth and limit assay-specific biases. For each donor, CD4 naive and CD4 memory were each given three plates, CD8 naive was given two plates, and CD8 memory was given one plate. Leukapheresis yielded between about 0.9 and 8.9 billion PBMCs per donor. To estimate repertoire size and how much clonotype sharing occurs between individuals, the study deeply sequenced the blood TCR repertoires of five healthy adults.

Points on this clone: Its antigen remains undetermined. Per-base qualities were not stored, and no clone one base away is much larger.

The cysteine opens and the phenylalanine closes a CDR3 of 13 amino acids. Just the 39-base CDR3 DNA is kept, in frame starting at base 1. From a lookup of the germline V gene, CDR1 and CDR2 are SGHDN and FVKESK. V sheds 1 base and J sheds 7 bases, leaving 10 bases between their ends. What the authors observed across the whole study: Only blood was sampled, and tissue TCR repertoires likely differ from those in blood. Pairwise subsampling indicated that sequencing depth was expected to affect the degree of clonotype sharing among donors. When a few donors were compared, the shared fraction of clonotypes was around 4.6% for naive CD4, around 4% for naive CD8, 2% to 2.5% for memory CD4, and approximately 0.4% for memory CD8. Clonotypes shared by all four sorted-subset donors showed higher generation probabilities than non-shared clonotypes. Rarefaction of sorted-subset datasets indicated incomplete sequencing despite the large sequencing depth. Naive subsets generally had larger estimated clonotype richness than memory subsets did. Because the study included a small number of donors, the genetic and exposure-history diversity represented was limited.

Healthy HIV-negative adults with no recently reported acute infections or vaccinations were included as donors. All donors were Caucasian adults living in Nashville, Tennessee, USA. CD4+ T cells were enriched through magnetic negative selection, after which naive cells were positively selected on CD45RA and the remaining negative fraction served as the memory subset. Blood was obtained by leukapheresis, after which PBMCs were separated by Ficoll-Histopaque density gradient centrifugation and cryopreserved in liquid nitrogen vapor phase. Purity and quantity of every magnetically sorted T cell population were checked by analytical flow cytometry. Genomic DNA was isolated from every sorted fraction and measured by UV absorbance on a Nanodrop 2000c. Using the deep immunoSEQ assay, multiplex PCR amplified TCR CDR3 regions from genomic DNA. Extracted genomic DNA from each cell subset was distributed evenly across all wells of several immunoSEQ 96-well plates, and each plate was treated as a replicate. Each replicate PCR for sorted subsets received roughly 0.2 ug genomic DNA, equal to 30,000 or so T cell genomes. Purified libraries were quantified with a Qubit 3.0 fluorometer, sized on a Bioanalyzer 2100, and re-quantified with the KAPA Library Quantification kit. Every immunoSEQ 96-well plate was sequenced on a separate single-read 150-cycle Illumina NextSeq 550 flow cell. The source study handled its data this way. Because the immunoSEQ output held only junctional sequences and lacked quality scores, the filtering could not match the filtering applied to full-length reads. Sequences were annotated with PyIR, a Python wrapper for IgBLAST v1.9, and V/J genes and CDR3 were assigned using IMGT germline references. Any read was removed if the V/J assignment was weak (E-value above 1e-6), the CDR3 was missing, or the read contained stop codons, out-of-frame junctions, or ambiguous translated residues. V3J clonotypes were defined by identical inferred V gene, J gene, and CDR3 amino acid sequence. To compute the percentage overlap between repertoires, the number of shared unique clonotypes was divided by the size of the smaller repertoire. Repertoire richness was assessed with RTK rarefaction, the Chao1 estimator, and Recon v2.1 estimates of unobserved clonotypes. For all TCRbeta clonotypes obtained by the gDNA method from four donors, generation probabilities were computed with OLGA. TCRdb carries this immuneACCESS record with in-frame sequences only. Its versions omit some clonotypes, under half of them owing to an unresolved V gene in the studies checked, with the rest unexplained. D and trimming were read from the DNA, whereas the V and J calls and clone size are those reported in that table. The sample records roughly 2.2 million clones, 85% to 95% of which are singletons. Together, the top ten hold approximately 0.41% of the sample.

Sequenced: naive CD4+ T cells from PBMCs. What the cell subset or site label conveys for this sample: CD45RA+ positively selected. The rearranged chain carries TRBV14 and TRBJ1-2; perhaps TRBD1 is the D gene, with 6 bases matching. This clonotype was obtained from a man aged 18-30 years in good health. Some clones in this sample may be carry-over from other donors' samples. The sequence in DNA is TGTGCCAGCAGCCAAGTAGGGGGGTTTGGCTACACCTTC. Translated, it reads CASSQVGGFGYTF.